This T cell receptor beta chain originates from a study of blood T cell repertoires in COVID-19. Study at large: Spain, Italy and the United States supplied samples that represented acute and convalescent COVID-19. T cells, B-cell-depleted T cells, or PBMCs supplied cDNA or gDNA.

Authors' data handling: The assay estimated nucleated cells by amplifying reference gene primers. TCRdb keeps only in-frame clones here, not all; method: immunoSEQ multiplex PCR. That table is the source of V, J and clone size, and D and trimming were worked out from the DNA. The sample gives about 130,000 clones, about 80% of which show up once; 8.5% to 10% is in the top ten. Trimming pared 4 bases from V and 6 bases from J, leaving 22 bases between. Germline V gene data show CDR1 as LGHNA and CDR2 as YNFKEQ. The CDR3 consists of 17 residues. The sample was peripheral blood. The TCR comes from a man in his forties or fifties with active or convalescent COVID-19. The V and J genes are TRBV4-2 and TRBJ2-1; D remains unclear. This CDR3 is CASSLATSVGARNEQFF. The CDR3 DNA reads TGTGCCAGCAGCCTGGCCACTTCCGTAGGAGCTCGCAATGAGCAGTTCTTC.